A single sample gave rise to the 14 T cell receptor beta chains below, sequenced in a study of cytomegalovirus exposure and HLA in healthy donors. Using immunoSEQ multiplex PCR, the repertoire was profiled, and TCRdb retains in-frame clones only, with some absent. The sample consists of under 300,000 clones, just over 85% of them appearing once. The sample comprised PBMCs. These receptors came from a woman younger than 35 in good health and CMV-seronegative.

This chain connects TRBV5-1 to TRBJ1-5; 8 bases align to TRBD1. Trimming at V came to 3 bases and at J to 6 bases, leaving 8 bases not matched to a gene. This CDR3 is 15 amino acids long. Germline lookup yields CDR1 SGHRS and CDR2 YFSETQ. CDR3 loop: CASSSGTGGGQPQHF. CDR3 DNA sequence: TGCGCCAGCAGCTCCGGGACAGGCGGGGGTCAGCCCCAGCATTTT. Based on the CDR3 plus reference TRBV5-1 and TRBJ1-5, the full variable domain is KAGVTQTPRYLIKTRGQQVTLSCSPISGHRSVSWYQQTPGQGLQFLFEYFSETQRNKGNFPGRFSGRQFSNSRSEMNVSTLELGDSALYLCASSSGTGGGQPQHFGDGTRLSIL.

Here the CDR3 DNA reads TGTGCCTACCAGTCCCCCTTGGCAGGGCTAGAGACCCAGTACTTC. Translated, it gives CAYQSPLAGLETQYF. V and J are TRBV30 and TRBJ2-5; TRBD1 might be the D (5 bases). V was pared by 7 bases and J by 4 bases, with 22 bases between. The CDR3 is 15 residues long. The germline V gene has CDR1 GTSNPN and CDR2 SVGIG (reference sequence).

V is TRBV28 and J is TRBJ1-6; TRBD1 is a possible D gene (5 bases). The length of the CDR3 is 12 residues. Per the germline V gene, CDR1 is MDHEN and CDR2 is SYDVKM. Trimming took 6 bases from V and 10 from J, leaving 10 bases between them. CDR3 residues: CASSPGNSPLHF. Here the CDR3 DNA reads TGTGCCAGCAGCCCAGGGAACTCACCCCTCCACTTT.

The V and J genes are TRBV7-2 and TRBJ2-7; 7 bases map to TRBD1. Germline V gives CDR1 SGHTA, CDR2 FQGNSA. This CDR3 is built from 15 residues. The trim removed 6 bases at V and 2 bases at J, leaving 10 bases unmatched. The CDR3 region is CASRQPGQRAYEQYF. As DNA, the CDR3 is TGTGCCAGCAGGCAACCGGGACAGCGAGCCTACGAGCAGTACTTC.

The chain uses TRBV13 and TRBJ2-1, with 9 bases aligning to TRBD1. Trimming removed 5 bases from V and 4 bases from J; junction bases left unmatched: 15. Germline V gene sequence: CDR1 PRHDT, CDR2 FYEKMQ (reference sequence). The CDR3 length is 18 residues. As DNA, the CDR3 is TGTGCCAGCAGCCCAAAGCCTCTGGGACAGGGATATTACAATGAGCAGTTCTTC. Its translation is CASSPKPLGQGYYNEQFF.

The chain combines TRBV6-5 with TRBJ1-6, with D possibly TRBD1 on 5 matching bases. Per the germline V gene, CDR1 is MNHEY and CDR2 is SVGAGI. CDR3 size: 15 residues. The V end was cut by 4 bases, the J end by 9 bases, with 16 bases between. The CDR3 nucleotides are TGTGCCAGCAGTTCGGCAGGGTTTGTCAGTTCACCCCTCCACTTT. It yields the protein CASSSAGFVSSPLHF.

This chain uses TRBV6-1 with TRBJ1-2; 8 nucleotides agree with TRBD1. The CDR3 is 16 residues long. V dropped 0 bases and J dropped 5; count of bases not matched to a gene: 8. The germline V gene encodes CDR1 MNHNS and CDR2 SASEGT. CDR3 sequence: CASSEAGSGGPYGYTF. The CDR3 DNA follows: TGTGCCAGCAGTGAAGCGGGGTCAGGGGGCCCTTATGGCTACACCTTC.

This clone was detected once. V and J are TRBV9 and TRBJ2-3, with 7 bases fitting TRBD2. CDR3 length: 15 amino acids. The V and J ends lost 2 bases and 2 bases, in that order; junction bases with no gene match: 5. The germline gives CDR1 SGDLS, CDR2 YYNGEE. CDR3: CASSVTSANTDTQYF. The CDR3 coding sequence is TGTGCCAGCAGCGTTACTAGCGCAAACACAGATACGCAGTATTTT.

J is TRBJ2-7 and V is TRBV2, with 15 bases that match TRBD2. This CDR3 region has 18 residues. Per germline, CDR1 SNHLY and CDR2 FYNNEI. Germline trimming cut 5 bases from V and 1 base from J; bases unmatched to any gene: 9. CDR3 nucleotides: TGTGCCAGCAGTCGCAGGACTAGCGGGAGGGCCGATTCCTACGAGCAGTACTTC. It encodes CASSRRTSGRADSYEQYF.

This clone was seen many times. The V call is TRBV7-2, the J call TRBJ1-5; tentatively, D is TRBD1 (6 bases). The CDR3 is made up of 16 amino acids. CDR1 SGHTA and CDR2 FQGNSA come from the germline V gene. V gave up 1 base and J gave up 2 bases, with 12 bases separating them. The CDR3 spells CASSLVWGLGNQPQHF. The CDR3 DNA sequence: TGTGCCAGCAGCTTAGTTTGGGGGCTCGGCAATCAGCCCCAGCATTTT. Filled out from reference TRBV7-2 and TRBJ1-5, the complete variable domain reads GAGVSQSPSNKVTEKGKDVELRCDPISGHTALYWYRQSLGQGLEFLIYFQGNSAPDKSGLPSDRFSAERTGGSVSTLTIQRTQQEDSAVYLCASSLVWGLGNQPQHFGDGTRLSIL.

The chain combines TRBV7-2 with TRBJ1-5; perhaps TRBD1 as D (5 bases). CDR1 is SGHTA, CDR2 FQGNSA, per germline. The CDR3 spans 16 residues. The V end lost 5 bases, the J end lost 4 bases, and 18 bases lay between the germline ends. The CDR3 DNA sequence: TGTGCCAGCAGCACGATGATGGGGGGAGGGAATCAGCCCCAGCATTTT. Translated: CASSTMMGGGNQPQHF.

The table lists this clone with a few counts. The chain couples TRBV27 to TRBJ2-6, with 8 bases that match TRBD2. After removal of 5 bases from V and 0 bases from J, the junction contained 6 bases not matched to a gene. Germline V gene sequence: CDR1 MNHEY, CDR2 SMNVEV (reference sequence). The CDR3 is 17 residues long. CDR3 DNA sequence: TGTGCCAGCAGTCCGCGGGGGGCCCTCTCTGGGGCCAACGTCCTGACTTTC. Its protein product is CASSPRGALSGANVLTF.

This clone was counted once. The chain carries TRBV7-9 and TRBJ1-1; unclear D gene. The CDR3 is made up of 15 amino acids. Trimming shortened V by 2 bases and J by 8 bases, and 18 bases separated the two germline ends. Germline V gene sequence: CDR1 SEHNR, CDR2 FQNEAQ (reference sequence). CDR3 sequence: CASSLLVPVAGEAFF. In DNA, the CDR3 is TGTGCCAGCAGCTTACTTGTCCCGGTGGCGGGAGAAGCTTTCTTT. The whole variable domain, filled in from reference TRBV7-9 and TRBJ1-1, reads DTGVSQNPRHKITKRGQNVTFRCDPISEHNRLYWYRQTLGQGPEFLTYFQNEAQLEKSRLLSDRFSAERPKGSFSTLEIQRTEQGDSAMYLCASSLLVPVAGEAFFGQGTRLTVV.

The rearrangement uses TRBV27 and TRBJ1-4; 7 bases match TRBD1. V gave up 8 bases and J gave up 5 bases; unmatched junction bases: 11. The CDR3 runs 15 residues. Germline V gene sequence: CDR1 MNHEY, CDR2 SMNVEV (reference sequence). CDR3: CASGKLDRRNEKLFF. DNA for the CDR3: TGTGCCAGCGGGAAACTGGACAGGCGCAATGAAAAACTGTTTTTT. The full variable domain, in which reference TRBV27 and TRBJ1-4 provide the parts outside the CDR3, is EAQVTQNPRYLITVTGKKLTVTCSQNMNHEYMSWYRQDPGLGLRQIYYSMNVEVTDKGDVPEGYKVSRKEKRNFPLILESPSPNQTSLYFCASGKLDRRNEKLFFGSGTQLSVL.